The rows below give T cell receptor beta chains drawn from one sample of a study of blood T cells in healthy people across ages. TCRdb used MiXCR to reprocess the 5' RACE reads, holding one entry per CDR3 protein. The sample lists approximately 580,000 distinct CDR3 sequences, approximately 25% occurring once. Separately, the same data were catalogued under a study of T cells of mothers and their children.

Sample: blood. These receptors all come from a boy younger than 18 in good health. CDR3s include the opening cysteine and the closing phenylalanine or tryptophan. D genes are given only for firm matches. Clone sizes are given selectively: once, few, many, or a class where the clone is expanded.

>TRBV4-3|NA|TRBJ2-1|NA
TGCGCCAGCAGCCAAGAGCTTCATTACAATGAGCAGTTCTTC
CASSQELHYNEQFF
>TRBV29-1|NA|TRBJ2-5|TRBD1
TGCAGCGTCCCTGAGGAACCGGGACAGGGCCAATCGGCGCAGTACTTC
CSVPEEPGQGQSAQYF
>TRBV6-1|few|TRBJ2-7|TRBD2
TGTGCCAGCAGTCAACAAGATGCCTGGACTAGCTCCTACGAGCAGTACTTC
CASSQQDAWTSSYEQYF
>TRBV7-2|NA|TRBJ2-2|TRBD1
TGTGCCAGCAGCATCAACTCCGGGACAGGCACCGGGGAGCTGTTTTTT
CASSINSGTGTGELFF
>TRBV5-6|NA|TRBJ2-7|NA
TGTGCCAGCAGCCACCCTAGGGACGAGCAGTACTTC
CASSHPRDEQYF
>TRBV12-5|few|TRBJ2-2|TRBD2
TGTGCTAGTGGTTTGGTGGCTCGACTAGCGGGGCGTAACACCGGGGAGCTGTTTTTT
CASGLVARLAGRNTGELFF
>TRBV10-3|few|TRBJ2-1|NA
TGTGCCATCAGTGAGTCGAAGCATGAGCAGTTCTTC
CAISESKHEQFF
>TRBV5-5|NA|TRBJ2-7|NA
TGTGCCAGCAGCTTGGCATCGACCGATCCCTACGAGCAGTACTTC
CASSLASTDPYEQYF
>TRBV14|few|TRBJ1-4|NA
TGTGCCAGCAGCCAAGATCGGTGGACCCATTTCGGGGAAAAACTGTTTTTT
CASSQDRWTHFGEKLFF
>TRBV27|NA|TRBJ2-3|NA
TGTGCCAGCAGTTCCGGACAGTCAAGGTATTTT
CASSSGQSRYF
>TRBV29-1|few|TRBJ1-2|NA
TGCAGCGTTGATGGGGGGACGATCTATGGCTACACCTTC
CSVDGGTIYGYTF
>TRBV12-3/TRBV12-4|few|TRBJ1-2|NA
TGTGCCAGCAGTTTTTCGGTGGCAGGGCTCGATGGCTACACCTTC
CASSFSVAGLDGYTF
>TRBV30|NA|TRBJ2-1|NA
TGTGCCTGGAGTGGCCCCAATGAGCAGTTCTTC
CAWSGPNEQFF
>TRBV6-4|many|TRBJ2-3|TRBD2
TGTGCCAGCAGTGACTCGGGGGGGAGCGGCCCAGATACGCAGTATTTT
CASSDSGGSGPDTQYF
>TRBV6-1|many|TRBJ2-5|TRBD2
TGTGCCAGCAGCCCCCTTTGGGCGGGAGAGATCCTATTCCAAGAGACCCAGTACTTC
CASSPLWAGEILFQETQYF
>TRBV29-1|NA|TRBJ2-7|NA
TGCAGCGTTGTGACGGGAGTTTCCGAGCAGTACTTC
CSVVTGVSEQYF
>TRBV5-6|few|TRBJ2-1|NA
TGTGCCAGCAGCCTGCCGAGGACCTCCTACAATGAGCAGTTCTTC
CASSLPRTSYNEQFF
>TRBV2|NA|TRBJ2-5|TRBD1
TGTGCCAGCAGTGAAGCCGGCAGGGGGCAAGAGACCCAGTACTTC
CASSEAGRGQETQYF
>TRBV7-9|NA|TRBJ1-2|NA
TGTGCCAGCAGCTCCAGCTCCGACAGCCTCTATGGCTACACCTTC
CASSSSSDSLYGYTF
>TRBV10-2|NA|TRBJ1-1|TRBD1
TGCGCCAGCAATCCAACCGGGGACAGAGTTATGAACACTGAAGCTTTCTTT
CASNPTGDRVMNTEAFF
>TRBV7-8|NA|TRBJ1-4|NA
TGTGCCAGCAGCACCGAAGGGGCGGGTAATGAAAAACTGTTTTTT
CASSTEGAGNEKLFF
>TRBV6-2/TRBV6-3|few|TRBJ2-1|TRBD2
TGTGCCAGCAGGGCGGGACTAGCGGGGGCCAATGAGCAGTTCTTC
CASRAGLAGANEQFF
>TRBV19|NA|TRBJ2-1|NA
TGTGCCAGTACAGCAGGGAGCTCCTACAATGAGCAGTTCTTC
CASTAGSSYNEQFF
>TRBV21-1|NA|TRBJ2-7|NA
TGTGCCAGCAGCAAAGCGGGACAGGGGGCTTACGAGCAGTACTTC
CASSKAGQGAYEQYF
>TRBV24-1|NA|TRBJ2-2|TRBD1
TGTGCCACCAGTGATCGTGGGACAGTGATGACCGGGGAGCTGTTTTTT
CATSDRGTVMTGELFF
>TRBV15|NA|TRBJ2-7|TRBD2
TGTGCCACCAGCCGGCGGGAGGCCTACGAGCAGTACTTC
CATSRREAYEQYF
>TRBV6-5|NA|TRBJ2-1|NA
TGTGCCAGCACTAAACGGGGCTCCTACAATGAGCAGTTCTTC
CASTKRGSYNEQFF
>TRBV20-1|many|TRBJ1-1|TRBD1
TGCAGTGCTAATAAAAACAGGGGGGGCGAGAACACTGAAGCTTTCTTT
CSANKNRGGENTEAFF
>TRBV28|NA|TRBJ2-7|NA
TGTGCCAGCAGTTTACATGGCAGGGCAGACGAGCAGTACTTC
CASSLHGRADEQYF
>TRBV13|NA|TRBJ2-1|NA
TGTGCCAGCAGCTCTGTATTCGCCAAAGCCTACAATGAGCAGTTCTTC
CASSSVFAKAYNEQFF
>TRBV7-8|few|TRBJ1-1|NA
TGTGTCAGCAGCCTGGGGGGGGGCGTCTCTGAAGCTTTCTTT
CVSSLGGGVSEAFF
>TRBV28|few|TRBJ2-4|NA
TGTGCCAGCAGATTGGCGGGTCTCTCTCCGGACATTCGGTACTTC
CASRLAGLSPDIRYF
>TRBV25-1|NA|TRBJ1-2|TRBD1
TGTGCCAGCAGCGCGAGGACAGGGCGGAGTGGCTACACCTTC
CASSARTGRSGYTF
>TRBV4-1|NA|TRBJ2-7|TRBD2
TGCGCCAGCAGCCCAGTAGCGGGAGGGCCCCACGAGCAGTACTTC
CASSPVAGGPHEQYF
>TRBV7-9|NA|TRBJ1-1|NA
TGTGCCAGCAGCTCCCGGATGAATTCCGAAGCTTTCTTT
CASSSRMNSEAFF
>TRBV28|NA|TRBJ2-3|NA
TGTGCCAGCAGTCTTAGGGGGGCCCAGGACACAGATACGCAGTATTTT
CASSLRGAQDTDTQYF
>TRBV5-1|NA|TRBJ2-5|NA
TGCGCCAGCAGCTTGGTCCACCCCGCAGAGACCCAGTACTTC
CASSLVHPAETQYF
>TRBV7-2|NA|TRBJ1-4|NA
TGTGCCAGCAGCCCCAGCGGGGGCGGGACTAATGAAAAACTGTTTTTT
CASSPSGGGTNEKLFF
>TRBV20-1|NA|TRBJ2-3|NA
TGCAGTGCTAGAGAGGGGGGGCCTGGTGCAGATACGCAGTATTTT
CSAREGGPGADTQYF
>TRBV7-2|NA|TRBJ2-5|NA
TGTGCCAGCAGCTTTAGGGGGGCCACCGAGACCCAGTACTTC
CASSFRGATETQYF
>TRBV20-1|few|TRBJ1-5|NA
TGCAGTGCTAGAGATCGGTTGTGGGGGGCGCGCGATAATCAGCCCCAGCATTTT
CSARDRLWGARDNQPQHF
>TRBV7-7|NA|TRBJ2-7|TRBD2
TGTGCTAGCAGCTTGGCTAGCGGGGGGCAATACGAGCAGTACTTC
CASSLASGGQYEQYF
>TRBV9|NA|TRBJ2-1|NA
TGTGCCAGCAGCGTGTCCGTTTCCAATGAGCAGTTCTTC
CASSVSVSNEQFF
>TRBV14|NA|TRBJ2-1|TRBD2
TGTGCCAGCACCAACTCAGCGGGAGACCAGTTCTTC
CASTNSAGDQFF
>TRBV29-1|NA|TRBJ2-3|NA
TGCAGCGGGGGGCATGGAGATACGCAGTATTTT
CSGGHGDTQYF
>TRBV4-3|few|TRBJ2-2|TRBD2
TGCGCCAGCAGCCAAGGGACGGCACTAGCGGGAGGAACCGGGGAGCTGTTTTTT
CASSQGTALAGGTGELFF